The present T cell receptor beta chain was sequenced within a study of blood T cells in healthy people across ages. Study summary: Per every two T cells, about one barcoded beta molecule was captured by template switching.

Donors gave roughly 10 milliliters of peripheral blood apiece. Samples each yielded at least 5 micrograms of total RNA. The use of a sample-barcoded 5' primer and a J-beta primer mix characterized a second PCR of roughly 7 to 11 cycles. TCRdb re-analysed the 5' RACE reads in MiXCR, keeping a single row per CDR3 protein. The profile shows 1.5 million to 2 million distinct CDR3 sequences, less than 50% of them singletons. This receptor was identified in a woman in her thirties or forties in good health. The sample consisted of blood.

The CDR3 protein is CASSEPGQLVYGYTF. The CDR3, as DNA: TGTGCCAGCAGTGAACCGGGACAGTTAGTCTATGGCTACACCTTC. V is TRBV2 and J is TRBJ1-2, with 7 bases lining up with TRBD1. CDR3 size: 15 residues. The trim removed 2 bases at V and 4 bases at J, leaving 7 bases unmatched. Germline-derived CDR1 and CDR2 are SNHLY and FYNNEI.